This entry lists 10 T cell receptor beta chains sequenced from one sample in a study of T cell responses to AZD1222 COVID-19 vaccine. The repertoire was sequenced with immunoSEQ multiplex PCR; TCRdb's copy has only in-frame clones and lacks some. Of 100,000 to 150,000 clones in the sample, 75% to 90% were seen once. Sequenced material: peripheral blood, taken on day 0 of AZD1222 vaccination. The receptors were gathered from an adult in good health.

The chain is built from TRBV10-3 and TRBJ1-2; weak D call: TRBD1 (6 bases). CDR3 length: 13 amino acids. Germline assignment: CDR1 ENHRY and CDR2 SYGVKD. Between the trimmed V and J ends, which lost 8 bases and 2 bases, there was a span of 12 bases. The CDR3: CAIRTDTNYGYTF. The CDR3 DNA is TGTGCCATCCGGACAGACACGAACTATGGCTACACCTTC.

Here the CDR3 reads CASSLYRNTGELFF. In nucleotides, the CDR3 is TGTGCCAGCAGCTTATACCGGAACACCGGGGAGCTGTTTTTT. The rearrangement links TRBV11-2 to TRBJ2-2; D not certain. Germline values: CDR1 SGHAT, CDR2 FQNNGV. V lost 2 bases and J lost 1, with 5 bases in between. The CDR3 covers 14 residues.

This clone has only a few counts. V gene TRBV7-2 combines with J gene TRBJ2-1; 8 nucleotides line up with TRBD2. J was trimmed by 14 bases and V by 2 bases; bases with no gene match: 8. The germline V gene encodes CDR1 SGHTA and CDR2 FQGNSA. The CDR3 sequence is 13 residues long. The chain's CDR3 is CASSLIWAGGEFF. CDR3 in DNA: TGTGCCAGCAGCTTAATTTGGGCGGGGGGAGAGTTCTTC.

The rearrangement links TRBV2 to TRBJ2-5; maybe TRBD2 (6 bases). V was cut by 3 bases and J by 2 bases, with 19 bases left in between. The CDR3 loop spans 17 amino acids. Germline values: CDR1 SNHLY, CDR2 FYNNEI. The CDR3 nucleotides are TGTGCCAGCAGTGATAGTGTGGGGTTCGGGGGACAAGAGACCCAGTACTTC. This encodes CASSDSVGFGGQETQYF.

This chain joins TRBV6-1 and TRBJ1-6; no clear D gene. V dropped 2 bases and J dropped 14 bases, with 7 bases sitting between them. The CDR3 consists of 11 residues. From germline, CDR1 is MNHNS and CDR2 SASEGT. CDR3 in DNA: TGTGCCAGCAGTGAAAAGGTCTCCCTCCACTTT. This gives the protein CASSEKVSLHF.

The rearrangement links TRBV6-1 to TRBJ2-5; weak D call: TRBD2 (6 bases). CDR1 and CDR2 from the germline V gene are MNHNS and SASEGT. This CDR3 is built from 16 residues. Trimming removed 3 bases at V and 2 bases at J, with 16 bases between. This chain's CDR3 is CASSDGGEGRQETQYF. The CDR3 nucleotides read TGTGCCAGCAGTGACGGGGGAGAGGGTCGACAAGAGACCCAGTACTTC.

Only one count was recorded for this clone. The genes are TRBV6-5 and TRBJ1-1; 7 bases are a match to TRBD1. Trimming cost V 6 bases and J 1 base; bases outside gene matches: 5. The germline gives CDR1 MNHEY, CDR2 SVGAGI. CDR3 length equals 14 residues. The CDR3 is CASRLGQANTEAFF. CDR3 DNA: TGTGCCAGCAGACTCGGACAGGCGAACACTGAAGCTTTCTTT.

V is TRBV7-2 and J is TRBJ2-7; no clear D gene. Germline lookup yields CDR1 SGHTA and CDR2 FQGNSA. With 3 bases removed from V and 0 bases from J, the gap between germline ends came to 6 bases. The CDR3 covers 13 residues. CDR3 nucleotides: TGTGCCAGCAGCTTGCTCCGCTCCTACGAGCAGTACTTC. It encodes CASSLLRSYEQYF.

This chain links TRBV4-3 with TRBJ1-2; D gene uncertain. Germline V gene data show CDR1 as LGHNA and CDR2 as YSLEER. The length of the CDR3 is 12 residues. Between the trimmed V and J ends, which lost 0 bases and 4 bases, there was a span of 3 bases. The CDR3, as DNA: TGCGCCAGCAGCCAAGAGGGCTATGGCTACACCTTC. Translating gives CASSQEGYGYTF.

The chain has TRBV28 and TRBJ1-5; TRBD1 aligns across 7 bases. V dropped 6 bases and J dropped 3; count of bases not matched to a gene: 11. The CDR3 is made up of 16 amino acids. The germline V gene has CDR1 MDHEN and CDR2 SYDVKM. CDR3 amino acids: CASSHGQVENNQPQHF. The DNA for the CDR3 is TGTGCCAGCAGCCATGGACAGGTGGAAAACAATCAGCCCCAGCATTTT.